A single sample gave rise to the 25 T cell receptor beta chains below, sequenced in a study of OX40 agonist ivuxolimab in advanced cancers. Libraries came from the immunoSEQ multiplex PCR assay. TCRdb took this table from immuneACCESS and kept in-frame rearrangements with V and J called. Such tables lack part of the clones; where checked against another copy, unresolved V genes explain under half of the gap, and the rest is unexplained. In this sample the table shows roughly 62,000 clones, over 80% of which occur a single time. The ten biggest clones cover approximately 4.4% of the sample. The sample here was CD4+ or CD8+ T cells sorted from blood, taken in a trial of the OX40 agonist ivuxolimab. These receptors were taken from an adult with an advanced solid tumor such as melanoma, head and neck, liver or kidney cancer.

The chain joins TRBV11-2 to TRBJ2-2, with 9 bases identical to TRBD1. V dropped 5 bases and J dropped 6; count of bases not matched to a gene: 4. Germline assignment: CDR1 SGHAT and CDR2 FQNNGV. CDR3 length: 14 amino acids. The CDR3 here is CASSPTGGPGELFF. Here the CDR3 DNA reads TGTGCCAGCAGCCCAACAGGGGGCCCCGGGGAGCTGTTTTTT.

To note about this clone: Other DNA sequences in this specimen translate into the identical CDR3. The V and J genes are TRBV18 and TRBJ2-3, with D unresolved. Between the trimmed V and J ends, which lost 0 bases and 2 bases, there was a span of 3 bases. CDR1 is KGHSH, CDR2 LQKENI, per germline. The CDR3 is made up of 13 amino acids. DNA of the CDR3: TGTGCCAGCTCACCACCGTCCACAGATACGCAGTATTTT. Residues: CASSPPSTDTQYF.

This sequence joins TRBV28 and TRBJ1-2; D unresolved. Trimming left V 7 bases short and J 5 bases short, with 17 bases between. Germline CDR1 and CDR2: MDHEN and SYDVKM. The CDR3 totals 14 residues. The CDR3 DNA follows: TGTGCCAGCACCCAGGAGGGTCCTCTTTATGGCTACACCTTC. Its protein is CASTQEGPLYGYTF.

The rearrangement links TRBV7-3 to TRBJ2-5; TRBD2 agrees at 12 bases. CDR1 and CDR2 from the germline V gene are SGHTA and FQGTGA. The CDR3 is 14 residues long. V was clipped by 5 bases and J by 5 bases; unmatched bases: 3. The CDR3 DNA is TGTGCCAGCAGCCTAGCGGGAGGGGAGGAGACCCAGTACTTC. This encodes CASSLAGGEETQYF.

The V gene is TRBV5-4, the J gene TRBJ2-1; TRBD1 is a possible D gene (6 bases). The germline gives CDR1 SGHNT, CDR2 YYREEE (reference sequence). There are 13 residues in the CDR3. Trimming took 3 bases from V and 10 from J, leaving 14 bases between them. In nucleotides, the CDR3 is TGTGCCAGCAGCTACCACAGGGATCGGGAGCAGTTCTTC. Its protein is CASSYHRDREQFF.

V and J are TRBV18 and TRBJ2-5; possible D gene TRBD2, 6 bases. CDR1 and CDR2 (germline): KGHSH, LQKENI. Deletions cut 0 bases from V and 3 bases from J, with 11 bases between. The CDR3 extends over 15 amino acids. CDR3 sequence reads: CASSPPAGTKETQYF. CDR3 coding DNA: TGTGCCAGCTCACCACCCGCGGGAACGAAAGAGACCCAGTACTTC.

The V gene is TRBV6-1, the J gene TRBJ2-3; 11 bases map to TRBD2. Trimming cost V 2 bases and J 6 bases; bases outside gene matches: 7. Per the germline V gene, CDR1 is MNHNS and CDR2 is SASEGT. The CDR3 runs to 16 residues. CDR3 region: CASSERLAGTGDTQYF. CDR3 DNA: TGTGCCAGCAGTGAAAGACTAGCGGGAACGGGGGATACGCAGTATTTT.

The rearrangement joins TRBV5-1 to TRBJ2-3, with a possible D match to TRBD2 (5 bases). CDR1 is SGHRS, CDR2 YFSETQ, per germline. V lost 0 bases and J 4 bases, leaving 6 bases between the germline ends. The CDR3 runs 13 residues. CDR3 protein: CASSLGGSDTQYF. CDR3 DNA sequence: TGCGCCAGCAGCTTGGGAGGGTCAGATACGCAGTATTTT.

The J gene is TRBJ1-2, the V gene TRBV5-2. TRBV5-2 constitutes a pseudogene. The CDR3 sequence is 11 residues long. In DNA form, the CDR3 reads TGTGCCAGCAATCCGACCTATGGCTACACCTTC. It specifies CASNPTYGYTF.

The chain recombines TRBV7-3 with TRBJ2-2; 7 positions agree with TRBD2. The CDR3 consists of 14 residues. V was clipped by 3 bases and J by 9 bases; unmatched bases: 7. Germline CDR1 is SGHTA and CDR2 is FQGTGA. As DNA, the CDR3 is TGTGCCAGCAGCTTGACTAGCACGTCCCGGGAGCTGTTTTTT. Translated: CASSLTSTSRELFF.

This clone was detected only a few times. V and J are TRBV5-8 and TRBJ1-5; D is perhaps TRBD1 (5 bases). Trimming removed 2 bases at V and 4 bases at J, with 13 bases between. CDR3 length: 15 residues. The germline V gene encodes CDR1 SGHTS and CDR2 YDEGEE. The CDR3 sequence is CASSLTYRINQPQHF. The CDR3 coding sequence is TGTGCCAGCAGCTTAACCTACAGGATTAATCAGCCCCAGCATTTT.

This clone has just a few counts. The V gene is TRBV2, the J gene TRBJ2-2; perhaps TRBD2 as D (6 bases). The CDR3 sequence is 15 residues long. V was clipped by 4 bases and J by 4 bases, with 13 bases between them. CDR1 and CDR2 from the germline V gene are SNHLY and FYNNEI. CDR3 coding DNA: TGTGCCAGCAGTGGGAGGGGCGCGGGCACCGGGGAGCTGTTTTTT. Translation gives CASSGRGAGTGELFF.

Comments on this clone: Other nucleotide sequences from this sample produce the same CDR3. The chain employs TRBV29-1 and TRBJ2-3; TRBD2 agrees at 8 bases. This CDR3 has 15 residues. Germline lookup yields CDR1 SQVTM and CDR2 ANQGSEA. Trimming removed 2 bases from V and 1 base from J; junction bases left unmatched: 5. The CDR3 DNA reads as TGCAGCGTTGAAACAGGGACTAGTGGCACAGATACGCAGTATTTT. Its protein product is CSVETGTSGTDTQYF.

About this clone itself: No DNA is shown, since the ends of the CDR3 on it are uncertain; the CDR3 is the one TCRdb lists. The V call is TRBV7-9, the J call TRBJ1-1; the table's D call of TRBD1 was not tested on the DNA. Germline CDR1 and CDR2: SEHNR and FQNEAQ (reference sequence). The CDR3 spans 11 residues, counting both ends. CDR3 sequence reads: CASSFGQGSFF.

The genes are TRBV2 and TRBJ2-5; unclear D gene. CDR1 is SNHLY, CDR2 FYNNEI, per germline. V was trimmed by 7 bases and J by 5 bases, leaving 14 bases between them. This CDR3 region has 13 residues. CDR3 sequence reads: CASNEVAEETQYF. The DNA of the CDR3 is TGTGCCAGCAACGAAGTGGCGGAGGAGACCCAGTACTTC.

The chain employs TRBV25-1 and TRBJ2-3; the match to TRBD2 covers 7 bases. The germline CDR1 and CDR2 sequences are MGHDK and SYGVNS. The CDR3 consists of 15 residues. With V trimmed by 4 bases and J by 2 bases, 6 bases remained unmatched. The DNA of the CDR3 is TGTGCCAGCAGTGCGGCGGGAGACCCCACAGATACGCAGTATTTT. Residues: CASSAAGDPTDTQYF.

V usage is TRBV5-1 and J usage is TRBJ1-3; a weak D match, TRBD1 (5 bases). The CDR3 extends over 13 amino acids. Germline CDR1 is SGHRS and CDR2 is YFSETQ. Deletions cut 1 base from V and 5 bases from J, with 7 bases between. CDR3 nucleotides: TGCGCCAGCAGCTTGCAGGGCCGAAACACCATATATTTT. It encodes CASSLQGRNTIYF. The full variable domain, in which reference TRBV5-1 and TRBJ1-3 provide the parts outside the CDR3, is KAGVTQTPRYLIKTRGQQVTLSCSPISGHRSVSWYQQTPGQGLQFLFEYFSETQRNKGNFPGRFSGRQFSNSRSEMNVSTLELGDSALYLCASSLQGRNTIYFGEGSWLTVV.

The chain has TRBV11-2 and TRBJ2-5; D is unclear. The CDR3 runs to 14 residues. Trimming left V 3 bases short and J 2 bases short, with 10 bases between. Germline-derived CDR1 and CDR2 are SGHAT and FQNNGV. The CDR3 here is CASSFFKLQETQYF. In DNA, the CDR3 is TGTGCCAGCAGCTTCTTCAAGTTACAAGAGACCCAGTACTTC.

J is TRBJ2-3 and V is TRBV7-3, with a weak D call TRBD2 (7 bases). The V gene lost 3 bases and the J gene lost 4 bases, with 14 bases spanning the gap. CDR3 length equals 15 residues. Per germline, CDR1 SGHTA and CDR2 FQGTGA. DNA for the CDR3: TGTGCCAGCAGCTTGGGCGGGGGCCGCGCAGATACGCAGTATTTT. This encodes CASSLGGGRADTQYF.

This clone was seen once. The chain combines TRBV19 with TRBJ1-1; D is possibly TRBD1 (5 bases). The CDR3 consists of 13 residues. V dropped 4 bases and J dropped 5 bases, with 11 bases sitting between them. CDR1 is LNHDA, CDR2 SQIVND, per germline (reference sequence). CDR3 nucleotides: TGTGCCAGTAGTAAAACAGGAGGGACTGAAGCTTTCTTT. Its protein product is CASSKTGGTEAFF. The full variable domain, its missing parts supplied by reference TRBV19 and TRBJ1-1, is DGGITQSPKYLFRKEGQNVTLSCEQNLNHDAMYWYRQDPGQGLRLIYYSQIVNDFQKGDIAEGYSVSREKKESFPLTVTSAQKNPTAFYLCASSKTGGTEAFFGQGTRLTVV.

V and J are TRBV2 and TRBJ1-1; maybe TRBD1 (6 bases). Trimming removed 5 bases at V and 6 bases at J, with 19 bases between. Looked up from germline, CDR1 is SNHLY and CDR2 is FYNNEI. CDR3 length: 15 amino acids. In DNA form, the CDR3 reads TGTGCCAGCAGTTCCCAGGAAGCAGGGGCTGCTGAAGCTTTCTTT. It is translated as CASSSQEAGAAEAFF.

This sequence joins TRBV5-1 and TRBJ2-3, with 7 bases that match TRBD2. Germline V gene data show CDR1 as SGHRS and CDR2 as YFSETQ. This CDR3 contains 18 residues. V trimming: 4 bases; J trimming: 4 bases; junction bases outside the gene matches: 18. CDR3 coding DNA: TGCGCCAGCAGCCTACGGGGAGCTAGCGGCACCCGGGCAGATACGCAGTATTTT. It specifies CASSLRGASGTRADTQYF. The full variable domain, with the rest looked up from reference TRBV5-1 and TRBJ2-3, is KAGVTQTPRYLIKTRGQQVTLSCSPISGHRSVSWYQQTPGQGLQFLFEYFSETQRNKGNFPGRFSGRQFSNSRSEMNVSTLELGDSALYLCASSLRGASGTRADTQYFGPGTRLTVL.

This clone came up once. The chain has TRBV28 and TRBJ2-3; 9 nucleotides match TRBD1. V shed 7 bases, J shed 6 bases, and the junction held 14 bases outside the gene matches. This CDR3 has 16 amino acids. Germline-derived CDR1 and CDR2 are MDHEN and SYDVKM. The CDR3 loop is CASTPAGTGRADTQYF. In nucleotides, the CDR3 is TGTGCCAGCACCCCCGCCGGGACAGGGAGGGCGGATACGCAGTATTTT.

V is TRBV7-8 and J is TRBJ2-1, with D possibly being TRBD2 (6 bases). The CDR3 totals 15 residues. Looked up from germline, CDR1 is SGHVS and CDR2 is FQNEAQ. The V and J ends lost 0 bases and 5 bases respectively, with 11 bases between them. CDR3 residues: CASSLALAPDNEQFF. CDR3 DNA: TGTGCCAGCAGCTTAGCTCTAGCGCCGGACAATGAGCAGTTCTTC.

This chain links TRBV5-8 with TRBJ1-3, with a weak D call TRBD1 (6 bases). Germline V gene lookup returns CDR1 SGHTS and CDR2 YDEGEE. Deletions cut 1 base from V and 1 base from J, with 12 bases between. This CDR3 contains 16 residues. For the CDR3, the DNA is TGTGCCAGCAGCTTGCGCCCGGGGGCATCTGGAAACACCATATATTTT. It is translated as CASSLRPGASGNTIYF.